One TCR beta chain is described in this entry. Its antigen is not known. The sample belongs to a study of identical twins. Germline CDR1 reads SGHTA; CDR2 reads FQGNSA. With 6 bases removed from V and 12 bases from J, the gap between germline ends came to 12 bases. This CDR3 region has 11 residues. TCRdb reanalysed the 5' RACE reads using MiXCR and keeps one entry per CDR3 protein. Here the sample spans over 500,000 distinct CDR3 sequences, less than 25% being singletons. Whole-study findings and limits: Reduced insertions were recorded for abundant cord blood beta clonotypes, with no such pattern in memory repertoires. Shared out-of-frame alpha sequences (those common to twins) showed excess low generation probability.

The same data also went into a second study, on T cells expressing NK-cell markers. That paper states: In the group of eight sequenced donors, seven were HCMV-seropositive and one was seronegative. What remained unclear was the HCMV specificity of expanded NKG2C+ T cell clones.

V gene TRBV7-2 combines with J gene TRBJ2-1; unclear D gene. This clonotype originated in a woman aged 18 to 35 in good health. The material sequenced was CD4+ T cells sorted from blood. CDR3 sequence (DNA): TGTGCCAGCAGTGGCTCCATCGGGCAGTTCTTC. This translates into CASSGSIGQFF.